This T cell receptor beta chain is from a study of cytomegalovirus exposure and HLA in healthy donors. Whole-study context: Among about 400 genotyped donors, about 83% fell in the Caucasian-associated ancestry cluster.

The CDR3 has 13 residues. V lost 6 bases and J lost 7, with 10 bases in between. Germline CDR1 MNHEY, CDR2 SVGAGI. Study results and caveats: Presence/absence analyses took donor sequencing depth as roughly uniform.

PCR primers comprised 60 Vbeta and 13 Jbeta primers. Using immunoSEQ multiplex PCR, the repertoire was profiled, and TCRdb retains in-frame clones only, with some absent. The sample holds under 85,000 clones. Remarks on this clone: What it binds is not known.

The chain recombines TRBV6-5 with TRBJ1-6, with a possible D match to TRBD1 (5 bases). The sequenced sample was PBMCs. This TCR derives from a boy aged 5-17 years in good health and CMV-seronegative. The CDR3 sequence: CASSPRENSPLHF. The DNA for the CDR3 is TGTGCCAGCAGCCCCAGGGAAAATTCACCCCTCCACTTT.